The 25 T cell receptor beta chains below come from one sample, sequenced in a study of monozygotic twins with inflammatory bowel disease. Each CDR3 protein gets one entry in TCRdb, which reprocessed the 5' RACE reads and gives no DNA. The table counts roughly 100,000 distinct CDR3 sequences; around 1.9% lies in the top ten. Input material: blood. Every receptor here comes from a human donor with ulcerative colitis or Crohn's disease, or a healthy co-twin of an affected twin (not recorded which).

The V and J genes are TRBV2 and TRBJ2-7; TCRdb's assignment of TRBD1 cannot be checked, as there is no DNA. The CDR3 has 13 amino acids. Germline CDR1 reads SNHLY; CDR2 reads FYNNEI. CDR3: CASLGQGSNEQYF. The variable domain in full, with the rest retrieved from reference TRBV2 and TRBJ2-7, is EPEVTQTPSHQVTQMGQEVILRCVPISNHLYFYWYRQILGQKVEFLVSFYNNEISEKSEIFDDQFSVERPDGSNFTLKIRSTKLEDSAMYFCASLGQGSNEQYFGPGTRLTVT.

CDR3 sequence reads: CASSLVVSSYEQYF. The rearrangement joins TRBV7-2 to TRBJ2-7. CDR3 size: 14 residues. CDR1 and CDR2 (germline): SGHTA, FQGNSA.

V gene TRBV7-9 combines with J gene TRBJ2-5; there is no DNA to check the TCRdb D call of TRBD1. CDR3 size: 14 residues. The V gene's germline CDR1 is SEHNR and CDR2 FQNEAQ (reference sequence). The chain's CDR3 is CASSSQTGKETQYF.

The V call is TRBV5-1, the J call TRBJ1-6; checking the TCRdb D call of TRBD1 is not possible without DNA. CDR3 size: 15 residues. In germline, CDR1 is SGHRS, CDR2 YFSETQ. This CDR3 reads CATKLGTERNSPLHF.

The V gene is TRBV28, the J gene TRBJ2-5. This CDR3 has 15 amino acids. Germline loops: CDR1 MDHEN, CDR2 SYDVKM. The CDR3 spells CASSLSGGSLETQYF.

This chain uses TRBV6-1 with TRBJ2-1; TCRdb picks TRBD1, but there is no DNA to check that call. Germline values: CDR1 MNHNS, CDR2 SASEGT. This CDR3 is built from 15 residues. CDR3: CASSMDRGEVNEQFF.

The chain employs TRBV5-1 and TRBJ2-7; the TCRdb call, TRBD2, lacks DNA for checking. The CDR3 contains 12 residues. CDR1 and CDR2 from the germline V gene are SGHRS and YFSETQ. The CDR3 region is CASSKREYEQYF.

This rearrangement joins TRBV29-1 to TRBJ2-1; TCRdb gives TRBD2 as the D gene, but with no DNA this cannot be confirmed. Germline V gives CDR1 SQVTM, CDR2 ANQGSEA. There are 14 residues in the CDR3. The CDR3 sequence is CSGTLARRGDEQFF.

The chain carries TRBV6-2 or TRBV6-3 and TRBJ2-7. Germline-derived CDR1 and CDR2 are MNHEY and SVGEGT. This CDR3 has 15 residues. CDR3 residues: CASSYSFRSDYEQYF.

The chain is built from TRBV12-3 or TRBV12-4 and TRBJ1-3; the TRBD1 assignment by TCRdb is unverifiable without DNA. CDR3 length: 14 residues. CDR3 loop: CASSNTGTRNTIYF.

The chain recombines TRBV30 with TRBJ2-3; there is no DNA to check the TCRdb D call of TRBD2. This CDR3 has 15 residues. Germline V CDR1 and CDR2: GTSNPN, SVGIG (reference sequence). CDR3 sequence reads: CAWSRGLARPDTQYF.

This chain uses TRBV21-1 with TRBJ2-7; the TRBD1 assignment by TCRdb is unverifiable without DNA. TRBV21-1 is reported as a pseudogene. The CDR3 is 18 amino acids. CDR3 amino acids: CASSSRNFRSRGTHEQYF.

The genes are TRBV7-2 and TRBJ2-2; TCRdb picks TRBD1, but there is no DNA to check that call. Germline CDR1 reads SGHTA; CDR2 reads FQGNSA. The CDR3 runs to 16 residues. The CDR3 spells CASSFARGTNTGELFF.

V gene TRBV20-1 combines with J gene TRBJ1-6; absent DNA, TCRdb's TRBD1 call cannot be checked. This CDR3 contains 17 residues. Per germline, CDR1 DFQATT and CDR2 SNEGSKA (reference sequence). CDR3 loop: CSARDRRPLPSHSPLHF.

The genes are TRBV11-3 and TRBJ2-7; TCRdb lists TRBD2, though no DNA is available to test this call. Germline V gene lookup returns CDR1 SGHNT and CDR2 YENEEA. The CDR3 runs 14 residues. This CDR3 reads CASSAPGLLSRQYF.

This chain links TRBV10-3 with TRBJ2-4. There are 14 residues in the CDR3. Germline V gene sequence: CDR1 ENHRY, CDR2 SYGVKD. CDR3 amino acids: CAISDPDQQNIQYF.

V gene TRBV5-6 combines with J gene TRBJ1-5; TCRdb calls TRBD1, which cannot be checked without DNA. CDR3 length: 15 residues. Looked up from germline, CDR1 is SGHDT and CDR2 is YYEEEE. CDR3 sequence reads: CASSYGTDSNQPQHF.

The chain links TRBV5-4 to TRBJ2-7; TCRdb proposes TRBD1, but this gene call is untestable without DNA. CDR1 is SGHNT, CDR2 YYREEE, per germline (reference sequence). This CDR3 contains 15 residues. CDR3 loop: CASSTAGTGGHEQYF.

The chain links TRBV6-2 or TRBV6-3 to TRBJ2-1; TCRdb gives TRBD1 as the D gene, but with no DNA this cannot be confirmed. The CDR3 has 15 residues. The V gene's germline CDR1 is MNHEY and CDR2 SVGEGT. CDR3 protein: CASSTALARANEQFF.

The chain couples TRBV6-5 to TRBJ2-7. This CDR3 contains 13 residues. CDR1 is MNHEY and CDR2 is SVGAGI in the germline V gene. CDR3 region: CASSYSVPSEQYF.

The chain combines TRBV6-5 with TRBJ2-5; TCRdb picks TRBD2, but there is no DNA to check that call. Germline CDR1 is MNHEY and CDR2 is SVGAGI. This CDR3 is 14 amino acids long. CDR3 region: CASSYQAGLETQYF.

This chain links TRBV10-3 with TRBJ2-2. Per the germline V gene, CDR1 is ENHRY and CDR2 is SYGVKD. The CDR3 is 16 residues long. The CDR3 loop is CAISESPSGDTGELFF.

V and J are TRBV12-3 or TRBV12-4 and TRBJ2-7. The CDR3 runs to 16 residues. CDR3 region: CASSFSQPGNYYEQYF.

The chain employs TRBV6-1 and TRBJ2-2; without DNA, the TCRdb call of TRBD1 cannot be checked. Germline V gene lookup returns CDR1 MNHNS and CDR2 SASEGT. The CDR3 covers 14 residues. CDR3 residues: CASSRGLVTGELFF.

The chain joins TRBV4-3 to TRBJ2-1. The CDR3 runs to 15 residues. Germline CDR1 is LGHNA and CDR2 is YSLEER. The CDR3 loop is CASSQLDSPYNEQFF.